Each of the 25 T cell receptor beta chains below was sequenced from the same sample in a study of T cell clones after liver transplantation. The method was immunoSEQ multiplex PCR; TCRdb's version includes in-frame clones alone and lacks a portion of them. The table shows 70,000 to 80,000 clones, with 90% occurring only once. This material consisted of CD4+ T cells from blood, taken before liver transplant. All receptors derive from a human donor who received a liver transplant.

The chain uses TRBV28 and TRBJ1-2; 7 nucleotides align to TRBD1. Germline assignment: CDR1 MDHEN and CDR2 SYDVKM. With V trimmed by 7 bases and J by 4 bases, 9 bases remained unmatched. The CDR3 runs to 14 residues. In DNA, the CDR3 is TGTGCCAGCATCTTCCGGGACAGAACCTATGGCTACACCTTC. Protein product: CASIFRDRTYGYTF.

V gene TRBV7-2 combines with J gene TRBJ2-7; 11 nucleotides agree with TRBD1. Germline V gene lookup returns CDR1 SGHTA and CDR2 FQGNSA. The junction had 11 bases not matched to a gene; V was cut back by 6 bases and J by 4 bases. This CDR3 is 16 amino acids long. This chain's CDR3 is CASSLNSGTGGYEQYF. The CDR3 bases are TGTGCCAGCAGTCTTAACTCCGGGACAGGGGGGTACGAGCAGTACTTC.

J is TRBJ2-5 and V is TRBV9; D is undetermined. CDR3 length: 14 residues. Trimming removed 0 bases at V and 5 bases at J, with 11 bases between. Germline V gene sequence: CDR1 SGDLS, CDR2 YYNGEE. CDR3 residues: CASSVVAEVETQYF. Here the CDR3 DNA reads TGTGCCAGCAGCGTAGTGGCAGAGGTGGAGACCCAGTACTTC.

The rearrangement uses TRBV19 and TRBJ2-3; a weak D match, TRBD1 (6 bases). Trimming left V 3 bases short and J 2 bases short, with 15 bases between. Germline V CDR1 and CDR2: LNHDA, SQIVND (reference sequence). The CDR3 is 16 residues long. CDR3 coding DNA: TGTGCCAGTAGTATTGGGGGCAGCTCGGCCACAGATACGCAGTATTTT. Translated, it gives CASSIGGSSATDTQYF.

The CDR3 nucleotides read TGCGCCAGCAGCTTGGGTCAGGGGGCGATCGATGAGCAGTTCTTC. Protein sequence: CASSLGQGAIDEQFF. The genes are TRBV5-1 and TRBJ2-1; 8 nucleotides line up with TRBD1. Germline lookup yields CDR1 SGHRS and CDR2 YFSETQ. Trimming cost V 0 bases and J 8 bases; bases outside gene matches: 7. The CDR3 is 15 residues long.

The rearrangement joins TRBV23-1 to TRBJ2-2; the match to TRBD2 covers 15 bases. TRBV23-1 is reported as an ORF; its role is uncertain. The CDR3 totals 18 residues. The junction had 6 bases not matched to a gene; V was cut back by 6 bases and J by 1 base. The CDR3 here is CASRFRGLAGGNTGELFF. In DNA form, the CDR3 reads TGCGCCAGCAGGTTTCGGGGACTAGCGGGAGGGAACACCGGGGAGCTGTTTTTT.

DNA of the CDR3: TGTGCCAGCAGCTTTGAACGAAACACCATATATTTT. Translating gives CASSFERNTIYF. The V call is TRBV7-2, the J call TRBJ1-3, with D unclear. Germline V gives CDR1 SGHTA, CDR2 FQGNSA. The CDR3 consists of 12 residues. V was cut by 3 bases and J by 5 bases, with 5 bases left in between.

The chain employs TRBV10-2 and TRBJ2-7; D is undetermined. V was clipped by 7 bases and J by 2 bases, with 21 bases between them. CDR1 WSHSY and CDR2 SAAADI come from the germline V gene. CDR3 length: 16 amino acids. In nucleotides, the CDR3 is TGCGCCAGCACCTCCCGGCCCGGGCAAATCCCCTACGAGCAGTACTTC. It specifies CASTSRPGQIPYEQYF.

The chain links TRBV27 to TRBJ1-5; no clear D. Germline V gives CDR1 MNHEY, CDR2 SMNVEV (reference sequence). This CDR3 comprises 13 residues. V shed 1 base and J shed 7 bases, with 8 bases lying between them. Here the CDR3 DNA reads TGTGCCAGCAGTTTATACGAACGCCAGCCCCAGCATTTT. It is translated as CASSLYERQPQHF.

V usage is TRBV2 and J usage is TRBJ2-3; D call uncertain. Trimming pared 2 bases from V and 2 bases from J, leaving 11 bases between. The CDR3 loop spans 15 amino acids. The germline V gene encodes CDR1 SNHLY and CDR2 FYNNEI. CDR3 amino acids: CASSELGVDTDTQYF. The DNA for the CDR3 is TGTGCCAGCAGTGAACTCGGCGTAGACACAGATACGCAGTATTTT.

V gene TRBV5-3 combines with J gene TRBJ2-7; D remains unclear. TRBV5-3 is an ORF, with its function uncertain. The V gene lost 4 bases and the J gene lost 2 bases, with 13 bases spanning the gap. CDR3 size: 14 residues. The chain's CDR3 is CARSQPGPPYEQYF. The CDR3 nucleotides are TGTGCCAGAAGCCAGCCGGGTCCCCCCTACGAGCAGTACTTC.

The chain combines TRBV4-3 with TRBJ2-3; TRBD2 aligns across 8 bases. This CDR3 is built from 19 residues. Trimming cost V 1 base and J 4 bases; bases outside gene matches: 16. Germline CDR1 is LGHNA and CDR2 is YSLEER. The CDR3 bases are TGCGCCAGCAGCCAAGGAGCAGCGGGAGTGTTTGCCAGCGCAGATACGCAGTATTTT. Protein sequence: CASSQGAAGVFASADTQYF.

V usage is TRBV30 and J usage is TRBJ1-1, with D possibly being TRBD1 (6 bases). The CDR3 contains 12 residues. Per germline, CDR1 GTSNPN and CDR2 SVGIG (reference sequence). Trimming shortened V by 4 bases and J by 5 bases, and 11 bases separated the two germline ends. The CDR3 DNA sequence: TGTGCCTGGAAAGGGGGGCGAACTGAAGCTTTCTTT. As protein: CAWKGGRTEAFF.

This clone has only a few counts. Here the CDR3 DNA reads TGTGCCAGCAGCGCATTACAGGGAAATAATGAAAAACTGTTTTTT. It specifies CASSALQGNNEKLFF. This chain joins TRBV9 and TRBJ1-4; D possibly corresponds to TRBD1 (6 bases). Germline lookup yields CDR1 SGDLS and CDR2 YYNGEE. The ends were cut back, 3 bases at V and 4 bases at J, with 13 bases in the middle. The CDR3 has 15 residues.

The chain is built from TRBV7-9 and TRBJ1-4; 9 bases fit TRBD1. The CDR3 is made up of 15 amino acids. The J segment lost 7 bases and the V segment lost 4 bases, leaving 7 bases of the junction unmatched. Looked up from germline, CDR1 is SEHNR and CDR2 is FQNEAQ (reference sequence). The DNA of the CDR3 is TGTGCCAGCAGCTCACAACAGGGGGCCGGTGAAAAACTGTTTTTT. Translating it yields CASSSQQGAGEKLFF.

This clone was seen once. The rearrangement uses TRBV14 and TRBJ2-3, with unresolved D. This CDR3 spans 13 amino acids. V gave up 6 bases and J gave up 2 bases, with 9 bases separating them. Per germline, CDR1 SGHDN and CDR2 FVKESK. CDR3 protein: CASSESHTDTQYF. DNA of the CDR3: TGTGCCAGCAGTGAATCCCACACAGATACGCAGTATTTT.

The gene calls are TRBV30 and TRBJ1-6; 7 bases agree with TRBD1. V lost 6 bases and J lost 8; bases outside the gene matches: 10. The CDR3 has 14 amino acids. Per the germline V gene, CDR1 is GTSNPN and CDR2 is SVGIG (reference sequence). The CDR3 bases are TGTGCCTGCAACCCGGGACAGCTCTATTCACCCCTCCACTTT. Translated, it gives CACNPGQLYSPLHF.

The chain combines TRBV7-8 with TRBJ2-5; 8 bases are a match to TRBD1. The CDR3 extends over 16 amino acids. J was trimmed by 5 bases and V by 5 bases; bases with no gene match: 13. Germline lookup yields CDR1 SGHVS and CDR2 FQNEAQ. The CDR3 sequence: CASSPETRGLGETQYF. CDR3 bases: TGTGCCAGCAGCCCGGAGACCAGGGGGCTCGGGGAGACCCAGTACTTC.

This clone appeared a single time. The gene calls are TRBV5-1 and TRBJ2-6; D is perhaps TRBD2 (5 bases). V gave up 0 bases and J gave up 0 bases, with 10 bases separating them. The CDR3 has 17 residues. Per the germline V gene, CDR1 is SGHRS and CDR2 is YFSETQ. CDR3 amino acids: CASSLGFGDSGANVLTF. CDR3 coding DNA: TGCGCCAGCAGCTTGGGTTTCGGGGACTCTGGGGCCAACGTCCTGACTTTC.

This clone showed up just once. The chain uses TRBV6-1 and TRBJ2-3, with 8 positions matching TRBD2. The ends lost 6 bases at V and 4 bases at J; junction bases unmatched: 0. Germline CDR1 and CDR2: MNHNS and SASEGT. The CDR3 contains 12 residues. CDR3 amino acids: CASRGLADTQYF. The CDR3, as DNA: TGTGCCAGCAGGGGACTAGCAGATACGCAGTATTTT.

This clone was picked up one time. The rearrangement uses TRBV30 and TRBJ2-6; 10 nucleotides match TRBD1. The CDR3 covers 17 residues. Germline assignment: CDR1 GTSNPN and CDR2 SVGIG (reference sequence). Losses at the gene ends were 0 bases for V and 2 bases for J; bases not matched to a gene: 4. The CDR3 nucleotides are TGTGCCTGGAGTGTCCGGGACAGGGGTACTGGGGCCAACGTCCTGACTTTC. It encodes CAWSVRDRGTGANVLTF.

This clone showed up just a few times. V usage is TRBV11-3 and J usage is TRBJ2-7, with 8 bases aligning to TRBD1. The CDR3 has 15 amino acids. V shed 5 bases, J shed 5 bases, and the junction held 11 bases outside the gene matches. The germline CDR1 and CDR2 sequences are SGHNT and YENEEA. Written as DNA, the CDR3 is TGTGCCAGCAGCCAAACAGGGGGATCGGGAAACGAGCAGTACTTC. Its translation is CASSQTGGSGNEQYF. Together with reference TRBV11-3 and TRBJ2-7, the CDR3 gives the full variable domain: EAGVVQSPRYKIIEKKQPVAFWCNPISGHNTLYWYLQNLGQGPELLIRYENEEAVDDSQLPKDRFSAERLKGVDSTLKIQPAELGDSAVYLCASSQTGGSGNEQYFGPGTRLTVT.

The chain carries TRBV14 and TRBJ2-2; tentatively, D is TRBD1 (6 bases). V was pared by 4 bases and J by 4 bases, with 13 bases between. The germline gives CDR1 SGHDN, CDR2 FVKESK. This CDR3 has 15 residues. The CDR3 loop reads CASSRTQGSTGELFF. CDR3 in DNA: TGTGCCAGCAGCCGTACTCAGGGGTCCACCGGGGAGCTGTTTTTT. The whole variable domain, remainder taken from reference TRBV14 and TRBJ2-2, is EAGVTQFPSHSVIEKGQTVTLRCDPISGHDNLYWYRRVMGKEIKFLLHFVKESKQDESGMPNNRFLAERTGGTYSTLKVQPAELEDSGVYFCASSRTQGSTGELFFGEGSRLTVL.

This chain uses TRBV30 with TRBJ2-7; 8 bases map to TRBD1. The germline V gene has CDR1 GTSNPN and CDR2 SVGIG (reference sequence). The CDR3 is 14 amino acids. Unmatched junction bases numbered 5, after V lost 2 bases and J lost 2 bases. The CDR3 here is CAWSRRTGTYEQYF. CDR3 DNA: TGTGCCTGGAGTCGGAGGACAGGGACCTACGAGCAGTACTTC.

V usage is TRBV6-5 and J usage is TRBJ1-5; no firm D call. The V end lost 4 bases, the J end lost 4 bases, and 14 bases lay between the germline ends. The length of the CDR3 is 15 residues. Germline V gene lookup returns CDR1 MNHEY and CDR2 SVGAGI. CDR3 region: CASSSQPSTNQPQHF. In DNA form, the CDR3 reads TGTGCCAGCAGTTCTCAGCCCTCCACGAATCAGCCCCAGCATTTT.